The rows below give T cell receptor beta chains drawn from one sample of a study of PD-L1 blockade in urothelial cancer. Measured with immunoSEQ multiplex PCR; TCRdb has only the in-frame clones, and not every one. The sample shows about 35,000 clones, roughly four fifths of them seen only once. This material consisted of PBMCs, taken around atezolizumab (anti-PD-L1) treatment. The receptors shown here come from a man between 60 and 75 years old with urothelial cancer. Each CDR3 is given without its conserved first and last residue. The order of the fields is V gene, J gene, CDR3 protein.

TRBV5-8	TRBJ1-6	ASTSSYNSPLH
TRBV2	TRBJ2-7	ASSDWGQESREQY
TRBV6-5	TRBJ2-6	ASSYSIGSGANVLT
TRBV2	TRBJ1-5	ASRVRVGQPQH
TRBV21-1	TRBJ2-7	ASSTLGGGPDYEQY
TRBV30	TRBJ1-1	AWRDRDNTEAF
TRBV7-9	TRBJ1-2	ASSLELEYGYT
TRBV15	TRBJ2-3	ATSRAPGGAGTDTQY
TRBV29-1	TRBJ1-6	SVRQTHNSPLH
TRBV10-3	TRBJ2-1	AISERNSGGDSYNEQF
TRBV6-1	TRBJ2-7	ASSDGGGAGEQY
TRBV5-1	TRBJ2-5	ASSKAAGGETQY
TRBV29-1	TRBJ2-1	SGASSYNEQF
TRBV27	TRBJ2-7	ASSLSWGPYEQY
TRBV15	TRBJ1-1	ATSRMGGTEAF
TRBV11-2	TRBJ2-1	ASSLGRFDEQF
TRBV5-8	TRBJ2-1	ASSSPGFGGGAVEQF
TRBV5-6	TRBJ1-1	ASSLDRGVNTEAF
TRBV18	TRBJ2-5	ASHRGSETQY
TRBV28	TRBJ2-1	ASNFILAYNEQF
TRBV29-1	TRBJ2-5	SVEGQDGETQY
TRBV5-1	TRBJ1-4	ASAGDINEKLF
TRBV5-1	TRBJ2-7	ASSLEGGVSGEQY
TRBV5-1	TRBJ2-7	ASSLPGGPYEQY
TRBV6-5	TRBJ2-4	ASSPQGAKNIQY
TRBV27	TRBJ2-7	ASSLRESYEQY
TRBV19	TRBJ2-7	ASSIAYRGYEQY
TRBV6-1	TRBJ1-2	ASSEAGNYGYT
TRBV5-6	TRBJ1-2	ASSLGTGGPSPYGYT
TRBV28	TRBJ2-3	ASSFSRGVDTQY
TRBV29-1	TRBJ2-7	SAAKLRDRNYEQY
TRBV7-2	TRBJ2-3	ASTPTGQGADTQY
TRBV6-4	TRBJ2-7	ASSDSTGGLGYEQY
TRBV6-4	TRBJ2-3	ASSDEAGDTQY
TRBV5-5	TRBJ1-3	ASSLAPGLSSGNTIY
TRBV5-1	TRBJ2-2	ASSSMGGANTGELF
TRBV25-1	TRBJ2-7	ASSRQGTYEQY
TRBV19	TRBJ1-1	ASSFYQGYEAF
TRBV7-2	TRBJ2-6	ASSLAGSNSGANVLT
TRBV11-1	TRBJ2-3	ASSLGSDITATQY
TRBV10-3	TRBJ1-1	ATARGALLNTEAF
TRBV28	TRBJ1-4	ASRGQGSRATNEKLF
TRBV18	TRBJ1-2	ASSPLRDRVPYGYT
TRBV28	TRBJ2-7	ASTDQTSTYEQY
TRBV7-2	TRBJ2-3	ASSFAGGHTDTQY
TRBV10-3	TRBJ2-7	AIRPGTGDEQY
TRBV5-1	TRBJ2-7	ASTIGGADTYEQY
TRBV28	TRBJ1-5	ASSLSRSNQPQH
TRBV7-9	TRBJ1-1	ASSKRGQGNTEAF
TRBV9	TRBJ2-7	ASSRTGQGVGEQY
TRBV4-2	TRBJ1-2	ASSLGTGGDGGYT
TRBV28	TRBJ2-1	ASSWGLAGNEQF
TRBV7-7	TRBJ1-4	ASSLRPGGRQATNEKLF
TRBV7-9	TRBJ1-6	ASSWDTSPLH
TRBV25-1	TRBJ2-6	ASSDRGGSGANVLT